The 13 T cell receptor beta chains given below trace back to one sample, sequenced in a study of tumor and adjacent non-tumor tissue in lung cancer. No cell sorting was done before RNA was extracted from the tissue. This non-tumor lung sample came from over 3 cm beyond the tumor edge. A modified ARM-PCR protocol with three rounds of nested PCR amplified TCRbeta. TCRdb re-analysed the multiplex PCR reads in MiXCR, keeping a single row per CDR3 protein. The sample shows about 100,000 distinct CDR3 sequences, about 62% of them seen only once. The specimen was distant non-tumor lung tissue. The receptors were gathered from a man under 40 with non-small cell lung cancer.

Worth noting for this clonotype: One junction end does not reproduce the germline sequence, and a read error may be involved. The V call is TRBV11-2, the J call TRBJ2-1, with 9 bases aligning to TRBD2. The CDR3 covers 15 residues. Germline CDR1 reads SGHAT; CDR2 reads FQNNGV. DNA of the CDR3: TGTACCACCAGCTTTATTGCGGGAGGGAATAATGACCAGTTCTTC. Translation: CTTSFIAGGNNDQFF. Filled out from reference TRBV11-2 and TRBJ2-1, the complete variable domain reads EAGVAQSPRYKIIEKRQSVAFWCNPISGHATLYWYQQILGQGPKLLIQFQNNGVVDDSQLPKDRFSAERLKGVDSTLKIQPAKLEDSAVYLCTTSFIAGGNNDQFFGPGTRLTVL.

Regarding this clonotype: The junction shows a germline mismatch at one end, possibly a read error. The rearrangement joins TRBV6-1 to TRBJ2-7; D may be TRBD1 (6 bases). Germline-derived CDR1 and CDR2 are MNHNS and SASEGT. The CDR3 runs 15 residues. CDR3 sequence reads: CASTREDRIPYEHYF. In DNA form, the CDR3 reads TGTGCCAGTACCCGAGAAGACAGGATCCCCTACGAGCATTACTTC.

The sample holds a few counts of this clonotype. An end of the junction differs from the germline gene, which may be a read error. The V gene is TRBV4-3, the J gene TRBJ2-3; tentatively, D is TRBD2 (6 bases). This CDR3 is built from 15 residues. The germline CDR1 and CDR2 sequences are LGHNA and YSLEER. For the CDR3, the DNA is TGCGCCAGCAGCCCGTCGGCGGGGAGCACAGATACGCGGTATTTT. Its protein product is CASSPSAGSTDTRYF.

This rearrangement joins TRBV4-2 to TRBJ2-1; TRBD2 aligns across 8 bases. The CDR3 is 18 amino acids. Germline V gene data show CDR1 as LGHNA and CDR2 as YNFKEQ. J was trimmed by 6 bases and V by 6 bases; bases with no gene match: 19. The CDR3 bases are TGTGCCAGCAGTCAGGTGGGACCAGCGGGGGCTCGCTTCAATGAGCAGTTCTTC. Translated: CASSQVGPAGARFNEQFF.

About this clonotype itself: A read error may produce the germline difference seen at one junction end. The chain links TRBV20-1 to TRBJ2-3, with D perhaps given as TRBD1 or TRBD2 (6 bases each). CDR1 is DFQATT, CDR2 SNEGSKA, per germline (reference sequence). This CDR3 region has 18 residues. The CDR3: CSARCNHGGSYKTDTQYF. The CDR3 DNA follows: TGTAGTGCTAGATGCAATCACGGGGGCTCGTATAAGACAGATACGCAGTATTTT.

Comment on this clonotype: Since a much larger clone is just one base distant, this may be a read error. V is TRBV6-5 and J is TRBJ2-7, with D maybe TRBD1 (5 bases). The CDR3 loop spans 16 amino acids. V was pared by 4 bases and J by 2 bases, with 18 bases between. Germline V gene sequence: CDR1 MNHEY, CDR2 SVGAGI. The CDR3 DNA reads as TGTGCCAGCAGTTCAAGACCAAGGGGCGAAACCTACGAGCAGTACTTC. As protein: CASSSRPRGETYEQYF.

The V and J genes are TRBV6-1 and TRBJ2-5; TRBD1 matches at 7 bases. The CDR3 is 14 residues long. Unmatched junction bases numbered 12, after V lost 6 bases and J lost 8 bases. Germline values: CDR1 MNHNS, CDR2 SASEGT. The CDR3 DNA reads TGTGCCAGCAGACCCCGGGACAGCCGAGAAACCCAGTACTTC. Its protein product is CASRPRDSRETQYF.

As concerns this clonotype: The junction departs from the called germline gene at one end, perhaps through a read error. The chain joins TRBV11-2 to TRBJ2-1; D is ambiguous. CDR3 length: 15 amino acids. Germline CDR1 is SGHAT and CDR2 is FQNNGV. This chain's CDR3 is CASSPWTGHYYEQFF. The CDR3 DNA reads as TGTGCCAGCAGCCCCTGGACGGGCCACTACTATGAGCAATTCTTC.

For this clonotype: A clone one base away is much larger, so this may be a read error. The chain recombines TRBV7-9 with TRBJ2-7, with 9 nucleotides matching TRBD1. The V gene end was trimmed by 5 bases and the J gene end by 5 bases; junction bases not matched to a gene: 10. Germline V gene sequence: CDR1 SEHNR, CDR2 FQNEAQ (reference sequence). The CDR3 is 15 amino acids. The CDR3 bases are TGTGCCAGCAGCCGCGGGACAGGGAACCTCCACGAGCAGTACTTC. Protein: CASSRGTGNLHEQYF.

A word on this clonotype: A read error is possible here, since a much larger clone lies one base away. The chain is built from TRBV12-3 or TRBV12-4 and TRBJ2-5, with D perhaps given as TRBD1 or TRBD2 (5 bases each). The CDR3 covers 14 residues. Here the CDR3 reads CASSHGTEQETHYF. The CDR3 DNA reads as TGTGCCAGCTCGCACGGGACGGAGCAAGAGACCCACTACTTC.

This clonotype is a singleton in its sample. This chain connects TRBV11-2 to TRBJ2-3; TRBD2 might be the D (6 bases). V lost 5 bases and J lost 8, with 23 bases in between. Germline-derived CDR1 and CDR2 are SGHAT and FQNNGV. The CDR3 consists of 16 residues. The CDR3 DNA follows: TGTGCCAGCAGCCCGGGACTCTGCGGTTTTCTAGGTACGCAGTATTTT. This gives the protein CASSPGLCGFLGTQYF.

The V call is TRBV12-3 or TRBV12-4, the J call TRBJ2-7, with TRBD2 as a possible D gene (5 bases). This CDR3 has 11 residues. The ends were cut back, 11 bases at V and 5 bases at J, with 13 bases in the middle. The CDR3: CAGIPGNEQYF. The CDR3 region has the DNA TGTGCCGGCATCCCCGGGAACGAGCAGTACTTC.

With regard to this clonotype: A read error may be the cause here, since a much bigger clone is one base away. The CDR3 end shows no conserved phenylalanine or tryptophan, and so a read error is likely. CDR3 residues: CASTPGSNQPQHL. The CDR3 DNA follows: TGCGCCAGCACCCCGGGGAGCAATCAGCCCCAGCATCTT. The genes are TRBV10-2 and TRBJ1-5, with D unclear. Per germline, CDR1 WSHSY and CDR2 SAAADI. Trimming stripped 7 bases from V and 1 base from J, with 8 bases between. This CDR3 is 13 amino acids long.